This passage covers 30 T cell receptor beta chains from one sample sequenced in a study of shared clonotypes between healthy human individuals (dated by TCRdb to 2019 to 2021). Library method: the immunoSEQ multiplex PCR assay. TCRdb re-hosts the immuneACCESS table, in-frame sequences only. Its copies lack some clones; in the studies checked, an unresolved V gene accounts for under half of them, and the cause for the rest is not known. The sample table contains fewer than 550,000 clones; only one count was recorded for almost 80% of them. The ten top clones hold under 15% of the sample. The specimen was PBMCs. The source is a woman in her 40s in good health. Some clones in this sample may be carry-over from other donors' samples.

The chain is built from TRBV9 and TRBJ2-7; possibly TRBD2 for D (6 bases). Deletions cut 0 bases from V and 6 bases from J, with 13 bases between. Per germline, CDR1 SGDLS and CDR2 YYNGEE. This CDR3 is built from 14 residues. The CDR3 region is CASSVATEGTEQYF. DNA of the CDR3: TGTGCCAGCAGCGTAGCTACGGAGGGAACCGAGCAGTACTTC.

The chain recombines TRBV28 with TRBJ2-7; D remains ambiguous. Germline lookup yields CDR1 MDHEN and CDR2 SYDVKM. The CDR3 runs to 15 residues. V was trimmed by 0 bases and J by 3 bases, leaving 12 bases between them. The CDR3 coding sequence is TGTGCCAGCAGTTTATGGCCGGGTCCGGACTACGAGCAGTACTTC. Translation: CASSLWPGPDYEQYF.

CDR3 sequence (DNA): TGTGCCAGCGGGCGGTCAAACAACTACAATGAGCAGTTCTTC. This sequence encodes CASGRSNNYNEQFF. V and J are TRBV27 and TRBJ2-1; no reliable D call. V lost 8 bases, J lost 3 bases, and 14 bases lay in between. This CDR3 is built from 14 residues. Germline V lookup: CDR1 MNHEY, CDR2 SMNVEV (reference sequence).

A single count supports this clone. The rearrangement uses TRBV6-1 and TRBJ2-1; D is unresolved. The V end was cut by 2 bases, the J end by 5 bases, with 7 bases between. There are 13 residues in the CDR3. CDR1 and CDR2 from the germline V gene are MNHNS and SASEGT. CDR3 amino acids: CASSEIANNEQFF. The CDR3 coding sequence is TGTGCCAGCAGTGAAATAGCTAACAATGAGCAGTTCTTC.

The V call is TRBV6-1, the J call TRBJ2-5; the match to TRBD1 covers 10 bases. Unmatched junction bases numbered 9, after V lost 6 bases and J lost 5 bases. Germline V gives CDR1 MNHNS, CDR2 SASEGT. This CDR3 has 15 amino acids. The CDR3 region has the DNA TGTGCCAGCAGCTGGACAGGGGGGAATCGGGAGACCCAGTACTTC. Protein sequence: CASSWTGGNRETQYF.

The chain combines TRBV5-1 with TRBJ1-6, with a weak D call TRBD1 (6 bases). The germline V and J ends were trimmed by 4 bases and 7 bases, with 15 bases remaining between them. CDR1 SGHRS and CDR2 YFSETQ come from the germline V gene. The CDR3 loop spans 15 amino acids. CDR3 residues: CASSERQVGNSPLHF. CDR3 DNA sequence: TGCGCCAGCAGCGAGAGACAGGTTGGAAATTCACCCCTCCACTTT. Based on the CDR3 plus reference TRBV5-1 and TRBJ1-6, the full variable domain is KAGVTQTPRYLIKTRGQQVTLSCSPISGHRSVSWYQQTPGQGLQFLFEYFSETQRNKGNFPGRFSGRQFSNSRSEMNVSTLELGDSALYLCASSERQVGNSPLHFGNGTRLTVT.

The chain couples TRBV6-6 to TRBJ2-1; 9 nucleotides agree with TRBD2. CDR1 and CDR2 from the germline V gene are MNHNY and SVGAGI (reference sequence). Losses at the gene ends were 8 bases for V and 3 bases for J; bases not matched to a gene: 8. The CDR3 covers 15 residues. The CDR3 bases are TGTGCCAGCGTGAGGCTAGCGGGAAACTACAATGAGCAGTTCTTC. This encodes CASVRLAGNYNEQFF.

The chain employs TRBV7-3 and TRBJ2-5; D not certain. The J call could be wrong; TRBJ2-7 is a better fit for the DNA end. This CDR3 has 13 amino acids. Germline CDR1 SGHTA, CDR2 FQGTGA. Here the CDR3 reads CASSLAPYYEQYF. CDR3 nucleotides: TGTGCCAGCAGCTTAGCCCCATACTACGAGCAGTACTTC.

Turning to this clone: One end of the junction varies from germline; a read error may be responsible. The V gene is TRBV6-4, the J gene TRBJ2-7; D may be TRBD2 (6 bases). Germline V lookup: CDR1 MRHNA, CDR2 SNTAGT. The CDR3 has 14 residues. Here the CDR3 DNA reads TGTGCCAACAGTGATCCCCGGGACTTACTCAAGGGCGACTTC. Translation gives CANSDPRDLLKGDF.

V usage is TRBV5-6 and J usage is TRBJ1-2, with D perhaps matching TRBD1 (6 bases). CDR1 and CDR2 from the germline V gene are SGHDT and YYEEEE. Deletions cut 0 bases from V and 7 bases from J, with 16 bases between. This CDR3 contains 15 residues. The CDR3 protein is CASSLAQGRLGGYTF. The CDR3 nucleotides read TGTGCCAGCAGCTTGGCGCAGGGGAGGTTGGGTGGCTACACCTTC.

The chain carries TRBV28 and TRBJ2-7; D tentatively fits TRBD1 or TRBD2 (5 bases each). This CDR3 spans 16 amino acids. Germline V gene data show CDR1 as MDHEN and CDR2 as SYDVKM. V was clipped by 4 bases and J by 7 bases, with 23 bases between them. CDR3 in amino acids: CASSSLRDPSDREQYF. CDR3 bases: TGTGCCAGCAGTTCGCTCCGGGACCCCTCTGATAGGGAGCAGTACTTC.

The genes are TRBV7-8 and TRBJ2-3; possible D gene TRBD1, 6 bases. V shed 1 base and J shed 0 bases, with 11 bases lying between them. The germline V gene encodes CDR1 SGHVS and CDR2 FQNEAQ. The CDR3 sequence is 16 residues long. The CDR3 is CASSLGLQGSTDTQYF. The CDR3, as DNA: TGTGCCAGCAGCTTAGGACTACAGGGTAGCACAGATACGCAGTATTTT.

J is TRBJ2-1 and V is TRBV6-4; 8 nucleotides match TRBD1. This CDR3 has 15 residues. In germline, CDR1 is MRHNA, CDR2 SNTAGT. Trimming cost V 6 bases and J 4 bases; bases outside gene matches: 8. The CDR3 region is CASSPGTGPYNEQFF. The DNA of the CDR3 is TGTGCCAGCAGCCCCGGGACAGGACCTTACAATGAGCAGTTCTTC.

This rearrangement joins TRBV10-2 to TRBJ2-1; TRBD2 matches 8 bases. V dropped 7 bases and J dropped 8; count of bases not matched to a gene: 7. The CDR3 loop spans 13 amino acids. Germline values: CDR1 WSHSY, CDR2 SAAADI. The CDR3 DNA reads as TGCGCCAGCAATCCGGGACTAGGCGATGAGCAGTTCTTC. It yields the protein CASNPGLGDEQFF.

The rearrangement joins TRBV28 to TRBJ2-1; 12 positions agree with TRBD2. CDR1 MDHEN and CDR2 SYDVKM come from the germline V gene. V shed 6 bases and J 3 bases; nucleotides not matched to a gene: 6. This CDR3 is 16 amino acids long. The CDR3 DNA sequence: TGTGCCAGCAGCCTGGGACTAGCGGGTCGCTACAATGAGCAGTTCTTC. It is translated as CASSLGLAGRYNEQFF.

The V gene is TRBV2, the J gene TRBJ2-5; no reliable D call. V was cut by 8 bases and J by 0 bases, with 10 bases left in between. Germline values: CDR1 SNHLY, CDR2 FYNNEI. This CDR3 contains 13 residues. The CDR3 bases are TGTGCCAGCTCCGAGTCGAACCAAGAGACCCAGTACTTC. Translated, it gives CASSESNQETQYF.

V is TRBV2 and J is TRBJ2-1; TRBD2 agrees at 8 bases. This CDR3 is built from 15 residues. The V segment lost 6 bases and the J segment 10 bases; nucleotides outside the gene matches: 14. Germline assignment: CDR1 SNHLY and CDR2 FYNNEI. CDR3 in amino acids: CASRDPGLGAREQFF. Written as DNA, the CDR3 is TGTGCCAGCAGAGACCCGGGACTAGGCGCAAGGGAGCAGTTCTTC.

A note on this clone: This CDR3 is also generated by other DNA sequences in the sample. CDR3: CASSWTGSYEQYF. CDR3 nucleotides: TGTGCCAGCAGCTGGACAGGCTCCTACGAGCAGTACTTC. This chain connects TRBV11-2 to TRBJ2-7, with 7 bases fitting TRBD1. The V segment lost 4 bases and the J segment 0 bases; nucleotides outside the gene matches: 0. CDR3 length equals 13 residues. The V gene's germline CDR1 is SGHAT and CDR2 FQNNGV.

The chain is built from TRBV25-1 and TRBJ1-1; D unclear. The V gene lost 4 bases and the J gene lost 3 bases, with 9 bases spanning the gap. CDR1 and CDR2 (germline): MGHDK, SYGVNS. CDR3 length: 13 residues. In DNA form, the CDR3 reads TGTGCCAGCAGTGGTCAGACCTACACTGAAGCTTTCTTT. It encodes CASSGQTYTEAFF.

This chain links TRBV7-9 with TRBJ2-7; D gene uncertain. The CDR3 is 13 amino acids. Germline lookup yields CDR1 SEHNR and CDR2 FQNEAQ (reference sequence). V was cut by 3 bases and J by 0 bases, with 6 bases left in between. The CDR3 DNA reads as TGTGCCAGCAGCTTCCAGGCCTCCTACGAGCAGTACTTC. It yields the protein CASSFQASYEQYF.

The gene calls are TRBV28 and TRBJ2-5; a possible D gene is TRBD1 (6 bases). The DNA end lines up better with TRBJ2-7; the J call may be wrong. Germline CDR1 and CDR2: MDHEN and SYDVKM. The CDR3 has 16 amino acids. In DNA, the CDR3 is TGTGCCAGCAGTTGGGGGACACGCACCCCCTCCTACGAGCAGTACTTC. Translation gives CASSWGTRTPSYEQYF.

V is TRBV4-1 and J is TRBJ1-2, with a tentative D call TRBD1 (5 bases). The V gene's germline CDR1 is MGHRA and CDR2 YSYEKL. V lost 0 bases and J lost 2, with 13 bases in between. There are 16 residues in the CDR3. CDR3 in DNA: TGCGCCAGCAGCCAAGATGGGCAGGGCCGGAACTATGGCTACACCTTC. Its protein is CASSQDGQGRNYGYTF.

The chain joins TRBV19 to TRBJ2-7, with 14 nucleotides matching TRBD2. Per germline, CDR1 LNHDA and CDR2 SQIVND (reference sequence). The CDR3 sequence is 15 residues long. The trim removed 4 bases at V and 6 bases at J, leaving 5 bases unmatched. The CDR3: CASSTPGLAGAEQYF. CDR3 sequence (DNA): TGTGCCAGTAGTACACCGGGACTAGCGGGAGCCGAGCAGTACTTC.

This chain uses TRBV11-2 with TRBJ2-7; 10 bases fit TRBD2. The length of the CDR3 is 15 residues. The V and J ends lost 1 base and 7 bases, in that order; junction bases with no gene match: 7. Germline V gene data show CDR1 as SGHAT and CDR2 as FQNNGV. Here the CDR3 reads CASSLVLAGAREQYF. For the CDR3, the DNA is TGTGCCAGCAGCTTAGTTCTAGCGGGAGCGCGTGAGCAGTACTTC.

In this sample, this clone turned up many times. V and J are TRBV15 and TRBJ2-2; D may match TRBD1 or TRBD2 (6 bases each). The V and J ends lost 1 base and 3 bases respectively, with 12 bases between them. Germline V gives CDR1 LNHNV, CDR2 YYDKDF (reference sequence). This CDR3 is built from 16 residues. The CDR3 spells CATSRGDRRDTGELFF. The CDR3 region has the DNA TGTGCCACCAGCAGAGGTGACAGGAGGGACACCGGGGAGCTGTTTTTT. Drawing the rest from reference TRBV15 and TRBJ2-2, the complete variable domain is DAMVIQNPRYQVTQFGKPVTLSCSQTLNHNVMYWYQQKSSQAPKLLFHYYDKDFNNEADTPDNFQSRRPNTSFCFLDIRSPGLGDTAMYLCATSRGDRRDTGELFFGEGSRLTVL.

The gene calls are TRBV5-1 and TRBJ2-5; the D gene is possibly TRBD1 (6 bases). The V end was cut by 7 bases, the J end by 2 bases, with 18 bases between. This CDR3 spans 15 amino acids. Looked up from germline, CDR1 is SGHRS and CDR2 is YFSETQ. The CDR3 sequence: CASAGLQGRQETQYF. DNA for the CDR3: TGCGCCAGCGCTGGCCTACAGGGCCGTCAAGAGACCCAGTACTTC.

The J gene is TRBJ1-1, the V gene TRBV7-2; 8 positions match TRBD1. J was trimmed by 4 bases and V by 5 bases; bases with no gene match: 9. There are 15 residues in the CDR3. CDR1 and CDR2 from the germline V gene are SGHTA and FQGNSA. Written as DNA, the CDR3 is TGTGCCAGCAGCCGAGAGGGAACAGGGGGCACTGAAGCTTTCTTT. Encoded protein: CASSREGTGGTEAFF.

V is TRBV4-1 and J is TRBJ2-7; D possibly corresponds to TRBD1 (6 bases). Germline CDR1 and CDR2: MGHRA and YSYEKL. V was cut by 0 bases and J by 2 bases, with 17 bases left in between. This CDR3 is built from 17 residues. The DNA for the CDR3 is TGCGCCAGCAGCCAAGATAAGGACAGCTATTGGACCTACGAGCAGTACTTC. Translation gives CASSQDKDSYWTYEQYF.

Remarks on this clone: This specimen includes other DNA sequences encoding the same CDR3. This CDR3 is CASSPGTSGSYEQYF. CDR3 in DNA: TGTGCCAGTAGTCCAGGTACTAGCGGTTCCTACGAGCAGTACTTC. This rearrangement joins TRBV19 to TRBJ2-7; 8 positions match TRBD2. V gave up 5 bases and J gave up 1 base; unmatched junction bases: 7. The germline gives CDR1 LNHDA, CDR2 SQIVND (reference sequence). The CDR3 covers 15 residues.

This clone was observed many times. The genes are TRBV9 and TRBJ1-2; unclear D gene. CDR1 and CDR2 from the germline V gene are SGDLS and YYNGEE. Trimming stripped 0 bases from V and 0 bases from J, with 9 bases between. The CDR3 contains 15 residues. The CDR3 spells CASSVAGVPNYGYTF. The CDR3 DNA follows: TGTGCCAGCAGCGTAGCTGGGGTGCCTAACTATGGCTACACCTTC.